This T cell receptor beta chain comes out of a study of T cell repertoires in cytomegalovirus infection. Study-level information: CMV infection and matching HLA type were both indicated by public TCR beta signatures.

Regarding the study as a whole: The ex vivo response was dominated by HLA-C-restricted CMV-specific TCR beta clonotypes. Carriage of CMV together with the relevant HLA was identifiable through cumulative public TCR beta family frequency.

This clonotype came up many times. Antigen specificity is unknown. One entry per CDR3 protein results from TCRdb running MiXCR on the reads. The data contain 400,000 to 550,000 distinct CDR3 sequences, around 11% of them singletons. This CDR3 comprises 15 residues. CDR1 MNHEY and CDR2 SVGAGI come from the germline V gene. V lost 1 base to trimming and J lost 3 bases, with 13 bases between them. The sequence was collected from a human donor in good health (CMV status not recorded). Some clones in this sample may be carry-over from other donors' samples. The sequencing sample was made of PBMCs. This chain uses TRBV6-5 with TRBJ2-7, with D possibly being TRBD1 (5 bases). DNA of the CDR3: TGTGCCAGCAGTTACTTTCAGGGTGCTAACTACGAGCAGTACTTC. Encoded protein: CASSYFQGANYEQYF.